The 22 T cell receptor beta chains below all came from one sample that was sequenced in a study of T cell repertoires in cytomegalovirus infection. MiXCR, applied by TCRdb to the reads, yields one record per CDR3 protein. The data show just under 500,000 distinct CDR3 sequences, 30% to 40% seen once. Their cognate antigens are unknown. The sequences come from cultured PBMCs, collected from culture after CMV antigen stimulation. The receptors derive from a human donor in good health (CMV status not recorded). Some clones in this sample may be carry-over from other donors' samples.

The gene calls are TRBV2 and TRBJ1-5; tentative D call: TRBD1 (5 bases). Trimming removed 8 bases at V and 0 bases at J, with 11 bases between. CDR1 is SNHLY, CDR2 FYNNEI, per germline. CDR3 length: 14 residues. CDR3 bases: TGTGCCAGCGGGACGGAATATAGCAATCAGCCCCAGCATTTT. The encoded protein is CASGTEYSNQPQHF. The whole variable domain, filled in from reference TRBV2 and TRBJ1-5, reads EPEVTQTPSHQVTQMGQEVILRCVPISNHLYFYWYRQILGQKVEFLVSFYNNEISEKSEIFDDQFSVERPDGSNFTLKIRSTKLEDSAMYFCASGTEYSNQPQHFGDGTRLSIL.

The V and J genes are TRBV11-2 and TRBJ2-3, with 10 bases that match TRBD2. V lost 5 bases to trimming and J lost 5 bases; unmatched junction nucleotides: 10. This CDR3 is built from 16 residues. Germline CDR1 is SGHAT and CDR2 is FQNNGV. In DNA, the CDR3 is TGTGCCAGCAGCCTAAGAAAAGCGGGAGGGGGAGATACGCAGTATTTT. Its protein is CASSLRKAGGGDTQYF.

This chain connects TRBV20-1 to TRBJ2-3, with TRBD2 matching 7 bases. Germline V gives CDR1 DFQATT, CDR2 SNEGSKA (reference sequence). The CDR3 runs 12 residues. The V and J ends lost 1 base and 5 bases, in that order; junction bases with no gene match: 0. The CDR3 DNA is TGCAGTGCTAGAGTAGCGGGAGATACGCAGTATTTT. Its translation: CSARVAGDTQYF.

This clonotype was found a few times. This sequence joins TRBV7-2 and TRBJ1-2; TRBD1 might be the D (5 bases). The V end lost 5 bases, the J end lost 4 bases, and 11 bases lay between the germline ends. The germline gives CDR1 SGHTA, CDR2 FQGNSA. The CDR3 is made up of 13 amino acids. The CDR3 sequence is CASSEGRTYGYTF. The CDR3 DNA sequence: TGTGCCAGCAGCGAGGGACGGACCTATGGCTACACCTTC. The variable domain in full, completed from reference TRBV7-2 and TRBJ1-2, reads GAGVSQSPSNKVTEKGKDVELRCDPISGHTALYWYRQSLGQGLEFLIYFQGNSAPDKSGLPSDRFSAERTGGSVSTLTIQRTQQEDSAVYLCASSEGRTYGYTFGSGTRLTVV.

This clonotype was picked up a small number of times. The chain is built from TRBV7-8 and TRBJ1-1; 9 positions match TRBD1. CDR1 is SGHVS, CDR2 FQNEAQ, per germline. Trimming at V came to 5 bases and at J to 3 bases, leaving 4 bases not matched to a gene. CDR3 size: 14 residues. DNA for the CDR3: TGTGCCAGCAGCCGTCGGGACAGGGACACTGAAGCTTTCTTT. Its translation: CASSRRDRDTEAFF.

The chain recombines TRBV6-2 or TRBV6-3 with TRBJ2-7; TRBD2 aligns across 8 bases. CDR3 length: 13 amino acids. The germline gives CDR1 MNHEY, CDR2 SVGEGT. Trimming at V came to 2 bases and at J to 12 bases, leaving 9 bases not matched to a gene. The CDR3 region is CASSYGTRSTGYF. The CDR3 DNA follows: TGTGCCAGCAGTTACGGGACTAGGTCTACGGGGTACTTC.

This clonotype has a handful of counts. V usage is TRBV10-3 and J usage is TRBJ2-7; no clear D. The length of the CDR3 is 13 residues. Trimming removed 3 bases at V and 5 bases at J, with 11 bases between. Germline V lookup: CDR1 ENHRY, CDR2 SYGVKD. The CDR3 reads CAISENGVDEQYF. CDR3 coding DNA: TGTGCCATCAGTGAAAACGGAGTGGACGAGCAGTACTTC.

The chain has TRBV20-1 and TRBJ2-7; TRBD1 might be the D (5 bases). Trimming pared 3 bases from V and 2 bases from J, leaving 11 bases between. The CDR3 sequence is 13 residues long. The V gene's germline CDR1 is DFQATT and CDR2 SNEGSKA (reference sequence). CDR3 in amino acids: CSASRGQPYEQYV. The CDR3 DNA sequence: TGCAGTGCTAGTAGGGGCCAACCCTACGAGCAGTACGTC.

The sample holds one count of this clonotype. This chain uses TRBV28 with TRBJ2-7, with 9 bases matching TRBD1. The germline gives CDR1 MDHEN, CDR2 SYDVKM. V was clipped by 5 bases and J by 5 bases; unmatched bases: 10. CDR3 length: 15 amino acids. The CDR3 coding sequence is TGTGCCAGCAGTACCGGGACAGGGATTTCGGACGAGCAGTACTTC. Amino acids: CASSTGTGISDEQYF.

This clonotype was observed a handful of times. The genes are TRBV9 and TRBJ1-6, with a weak D call TRBD1 (6 bases). Trimming cost V 4 bases and J 9 bases, with 11 bases left between them. In germline, CDR1 is SGDLS, CDR2 YYNGEE. CDR3 size: 13 residues. CDR3 protein: CASSQGHPSPLHF. The CDR3 nucleotides read TGTGCCAGCAGCCAGGGACATCCTTCACCCCTCCACTTT.

The chain links TRBV7-6 to TRBJ2-5, with D possibly TRBD1 on 7 matching bases. Trimming took 4 bases from V and 5 from J, leaving 20 bases between them. Germline V gene data show CDR1 as SGHVS and CDR2 as FNYEAQ. The CDR3 extends over 16 amino acids. The CDR3 sequence: CASSSGGNHPGETQYF. In DNA, the CDR3 is TGTGCCAGCAGCTCAGGGGGGAATCACCCCGGCGAGACCCAGTACTTC.

This clonotype has more than one count but fewer than ten. The gene calls are TRBV6-1 and TRBJ1-2; TRBD1 is a possible D gene (5 bases). Germline-derived CDR1 and CDR2 are MNHNS and SASEGT. V lost 3 bases to trimming and J lost 1 base, with 15 bases between them. The CDR3 length is 16 residues. CDR3 amino acids: CASSETTGTVNYGYTF. The CDR3 region has the DNA TGTGCCAGCAGTGAGACGACCGGGACGGTTAACTATGGCTACACCTTC.

The chain has TRBV6-2 or TRBV6-3 and TRBJ2-1; D remains unclear. The germline CDR1 and CDR2 sequences are MNHEY and SVGEGT. V was shortened by 2 bases and J by 5 bases, with 7 bases between the two germline ends. The CDR3 loop spans 13 amino acids. The CDR3, as DNA: TGTGCCAGCAGTTACCTTTGGGACAATGAGCAGTTCTTC. Residues: CASSYLWDNEQFF.

The chain has TRBV15 and TRBJ2-3, with D possibly matching TRBD2 (6 bases). This CDR3 contains 16 residues. Germline CDR1 reads LNHNV; CDR2 reads YYDKDF (reference sequence). The V and J ends lost 0 bases and 0 bases respectively, with 10 bases between them. The CDR3 region has the DNA TGTGCCACCAGCAGAGACAGAAGCGGGAGCACAGATACGCAGTATTTT. Protein: CATSRDRSGSTDTQYF.

This rearrangement joins TRBV6-6 to TRBJ2-3; no clear D gene. Germline CDR1 and CDR2: MNHNY and SVGAGI (reference sequence). The germline V and J ends were trimmed by 2 bases and 4 bases, with 13 bases remaining between them. The CDR3 is 15 residues long. The CDR3: CASSYGPGWADTQYF. CDR3 nucleotides: TGTGCCAGCAGTTACGGCCCCGGTTGGGCAGATACGCAGTATTTT.

In its sample, this clonotype was seen a few times. The chain recombines TRBV6-1 with TRBJ2-1; TRBD2 matches 13 bases. The J segment lost 7 bases and the V segment lost 6 bases, leaving 12 bases of the junction unmatched. This CDR3 comprises 17 residues. Germline lookup yields CDR1 MNHNS and CDR2 SASEGT. CDR3 DNA sequence: TGTGCCAGCAGCCCGGGACTAGCGGGACTCCCTGGGAATGAGCAGTTCTTC. Translating gives CASSPGLAGLPGNEQFF.

This clonotype was counted at least ten times. This sequence joins TRBV28 and TRBJ2-7; D unresolved. The CDR3 spans 17 residues. Germline lookup yields CDR1 MDHEN and CDR2 SYDVKM. The V end lost 2 bases, the J end lost 1 base, and 18 bases lay between the germline ends. The CDR3 coding sequence is TGTGCCAGCAGTTTACCCCTAGGGCCCTTTACTTCCTACGAGCAGTACTTC. It encodes CASSLPLGPFTSYEQYF.

The rearrangement uses TRBV6-8 and TRBJ1-1, with a weak D call TRBD1 (5 bases). This CDR3 has 14 residues. Germline V CDR1 and CDR2: MNHGY, SAAAGT. Trimming took 2 bases from V and 4 from J, leaving 11 bases between them. CDR3 residues: CASSYNLGLTEAFF. Written as DNA, the CDR3 is TGTGCCAGCAGTTACAATTTGGGACTCACTGAAGCTTTCTTT.

The genes are TRBV10-3 and TRBJ1-2, with 9 bases that match TRBD1. Trimming at V came to 8 bases and at J to 8 bases, leaving 6 bases not matched to a gene. The germline gives CDR1 ENHRY, CDR2 SYGVKD. CDR3 length: 12 amino acids. The CDR3 is CAILRDREGYTF. DNA of the CDR3: TGTGCCATCCTCCGGGACAGGGAGGGCTACACCTTC.

The genes are TRBV7-9 and TRBJ2-1; either TRBD1 or TRBD2 may supply D (7 bases each). Trimming removed 5 bases at V and 2 bases at J, with 16 bases between. The germline CDR1 and CDR2 sequences are SEHNR and FQNEAQ (reference sequence). CDR3 length: 16 residues. This CDR3 is CASSPGGQWTYNEQFF. CDR3 bases: TGTGCCAGCAGCCCGGGGGGACAGTGGACCTACAATGAGCAGTTCTTC.

CDR3 amino acids: CASSREGLATNTGELFF. The CDR3 nucleotides are TGCGCCAGCAGCCGGGAGGGACTAGCGACGAACACCGGGGAGCTGTTTTTT. The chain links TRBV4-3 to TRBJ2-2, with 10 nucleotides matching TRBD2. The CDR3 extends over 17 amino acids. Looked up from germline, CDR1 is LGHNA and CDR2 is YSLEER. V trimming: 4 bases; J trimming: 0 bases; junction bases outside the gene matches: 5.

The chain joins TRBV7-6 to TRBJ2-2, with 7 bases aligning to TRBD2. Germline V gene lookup returns CDR1 SGHVS and CDR2 FNYEAQ. The CDR3 has 16 residues. The V gene end was trimmed by 1 base and the J gene end by 6 bases; junction bases not matched to a gene: 8. CDR3 in DNA: TGTGCCAGCAGCTTAGTTAGGACTAGAGGTTCCGGGGAGCTGTTTTTT. Translated: CASSLVRTRGSGELFF.